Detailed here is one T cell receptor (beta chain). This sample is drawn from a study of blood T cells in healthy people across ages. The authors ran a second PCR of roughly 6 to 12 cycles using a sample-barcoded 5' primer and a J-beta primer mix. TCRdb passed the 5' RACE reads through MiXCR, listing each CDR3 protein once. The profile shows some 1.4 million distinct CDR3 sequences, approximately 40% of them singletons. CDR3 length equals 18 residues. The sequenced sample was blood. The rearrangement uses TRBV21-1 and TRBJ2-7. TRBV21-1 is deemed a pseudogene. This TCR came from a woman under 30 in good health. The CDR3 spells CATRNWSRFHLFSYEQYF. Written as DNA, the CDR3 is TGTGCCACCCGAAATTGGTCTAGATTTCACCTTTTTTCCTACGAGCAGTACTTC.